This T cell receptor (beta chain) was recorded in a study of shared clonotypes between healthy human individuals (TCRdb year 2020). Turning to the overall study: The cohort included a few men and two women between 18 and 49 years of age. For each donor, three plates each were used for CD4 naive and CD4 memory, two plates were used for CD8 naive, and one plate was used for CD8 memory. To estimate repertoire size and how much clonotypes are shared between individuals, the study performed deep sequencing of blood TCR repertoires from about five healthy adults. To increase sequencing depth and limit assay-specific biases, different laboratories used diverse techniques to prepare libraries and sequence TCR repertoires. Between about 0.94 and 8.9 billion PBMCs per donor were obtained by leukapheresis. Broad study findings and their caveats: Naive subsets generally had larger estimated clonotype richness than memory subsets did. Clonotypes shared by all four sorted-subset donors showed higher generation probabilities than non-shared clonotypes. Across a handful of donors, roughly 5% of naive CD4, 3% to 4% of naive CD8, approximately 2.5% of memory CD4, and over 0.35% of memory CD8 clonotypes were shared. Based on pairwise subsampling, the degree of clonotype sharing among donors was expected to be affected by sequencing depth. Sampling was restricted to blood, and TCR repertoires in tissue are likely to differ from TCR repertoires in blood. The small number of donors limited the genetic and exposure-history diversity represented. Even with the large sequencing depth, rarefaction of the sorted-subset datasets indicated that sequencing was incomplete.

Using the deep immunoSEQ assay, multiplex PCR amplified TCR CDR3 regions from genomic DNA. For each cell subset, the extracted genomic DNA was distributed evenly across all wells of several immunoSEQ 96-well plates, and each plate served as one replicate. Each replicate PCR for sorted subsets received roughly 200 ng genomic DNA, equal to some 32,000 T cell genomes. Purified libraries were measured with a Qubit 3.0 fluorometer, size-checked on a Bioanalyzer 2100, and measured again with the KAPA Library Quantification kit. Each immunoSEQ 96-well plate was sequenced on its own single-read 150-cycle Illumina NextSeq 550 flow cell. In the paper's pipeline: Because only junctional sequences without quality scores were contained in the immunoSEQ output, filtering matching that applied to full-length reads could not be performed. Sequences were annotated with PyIR, a Python wrapper for IgBLAST v1.9, using IMGT germline references to assign V/J genes and CDR3. Reads with weak V/J assignments (E-value above 1e-6), missing CDR3, stop codons, out-of-frame junctions, or ambiguous translated residues were removed. A V3J clonotype was defined by an identical inferred V gene, J gene, and CDR3 amino acid sequence. The percentage overlap between two repertoires was calculated by dividing the number of shared unique clonotypes by the size of the smaller repertoire. Repertoire richness was assessed with RTK rarefaction, the Chao1 estimator, and Recon v2.1 estimates of unobserved clonotypes. OLGA was used to compute generation probabilities for all TCRbeta clonotypes that the gDNA method yielded from a handful of donors. Held by TCRdb, this immuneACCESS table contains in-frame sequences only and omits some clones. Under half of the omission traces to an unresolved V gene where checked; the cause of the rest is unknown. Clonal size and the V and J genes are those of that table, whereas D and trimming came from the DNA. In this sample the table shows some 660,000 clones, 60% to 75% of which occur a single time. The ten top clones hold around 1.7% of the sample.

The donors were healthy, HIV-negative adults with no recently reported acute infections or vaccinations. Every donor was a Caucasian adult living in Nashville, Tennessee, USA. CD4+ T cells were enriched by magnetic negative selection, after which naive cells were positively selected on CD45RA and the negative fraction was taken as the memory subset. Blood was obtained by leukapheresis, after which PBMCs were separated by Ficoll-Histopaque density gradient centrifugation and cryopreserved in liquid nitrogen vapor phase. Purity and quantity of every magnetically sorted T cell population were checked by analytical flow cytometry. From each sorted fraction, genomic DNA was isolated and quantified by UV absorbance on a Nanodrop 2000c. This clone was observed a few times. The antigen it binds to is not known. No base-level quality is on record; no much larger clone is a single base apart. The sample taken for sequencing was memory CD4+ T cells sorted from blood. The sample's cell subset or site, from its label and the paper: CD45RA-negative fraction. The TCR was taken from a woman under 40 in good health.

The CDR3 has the sequence CASRSLIGRADEQYF. DNA sequence: TGTGCCAGCAGGTCCCTCATCGGGAGGGCCGACGAGCAGTACTTC. The chain is made from TRBV7-2 and TRBJ2-7, and TRBD2 matches 8 of the central bases. Trimming removed 6 bases from V and 5 bases from J; the gene matches leave 12 bases unexplained. The germline V gene provides CDR1 SGHTA and CDR2 FQGNSA. From the cysteine up to the phenylalanine, the CDR3 has a length of 15 residues. CDR3 DNA only is kept here, 45 bases in frame from base 1. The CDR3, completed at both ends by the reference TRBV7-2 and TRBJ2-7 genes, gives the full variable domain GAGVSQSPSNKVTEKGKDVELRCDPISGHTALYWYRQSLGQGLEFLIYFQGNSAPDKSGLPSDRFSAERTGGSVSTLTIQRTQQEDSAVYLCASRSLIGRADEQYFGPGTRLTVT.